Sequencing of this T cell receptor beta chain was carried out in a study of patients and donors after allogeneic stem cell transplantation (TCRdb year 2020). Libraries were constructed by RT-PCR. Sequencing used a NextSeq 550. Using fastp trimming at Q25 and MiXCR clonotype assembly, TCRdb reanalyzed the public sequencing data and kept in-frame beta chains. Duplicate CDR3 protein sequences are folded into a single record with the most common DNA and genes. The sample contains fewer than 500,000 distinct CDR3 sequences, 16% of them found a single time. 7.2% of the sample lies in the top ten. The germline V gene gives CDR1 as MNHNS and CDR2 as SASEGT. The CDR3 goes from the cysteine to the phenylalanine over 15 residues. Just the 45-base CDR3 DNA is kept, in frame starting at base 1. V and J are truncated by 6 bases and 6 bases respectively, leaving an intervening sequence of 19 bases. In regard to this clonotype: Its antigen specificity is not known. It has no much larger one-base neighbor in the sample; base qualities were not kept.

This sequence uses TRBV6-1 and TRBJ2-3; TRBD1 could be the D gene, as 7 bases match. The TCR sequence derives from a human donor who was either an allogeneic HSCT recipient or a stem cell or donor lymphocyte infusion donor (not recorded which). It is not recorded whose cells these are; they may come from a transplant donor. The sequenced material came from blood, either unsorted or a sorted T cell fraction (not recorded which). The CDR3 reads CASRNLEGAKDTQYF. DNA sequence: TGTGCCAGCAGGAACTTGGAGGGGGCGAAGGATACGCAGTATTTT.